This entry lists 26 T cell receptor beta chains sequenced from one sample in a study of T cell clones after liver transplantation. Clones were read by immunoSEQ multiplex PCR, and TCRdb kept only the in-frame ones, dropping some. The sample records tens of thousands of clones, around 70% being singletons. The sequencing here drew on CD4+ T cells from blood, taken at the 22-month timepoint. Source of these receptors: a human patient who received a liver transplant. The T cells may come from the graft donor.

The chain carries TRBV11-2 and TRBJ1-6, with 10 bases matching TRBD1. The V gene end was trimmed by 5 bases and the J gene end by 8 bases; junction bases not matched to a gene: 6. This CDR3 comprises 15 residues. Germline V lookup: CDR1 SGHAT, CDR2 FQNNGV. In DNA, the CDR3 is TGTGCCAGCAGCCGCCGGGACAGGGGTGATTCACCCCTCCACTTT. It yields the protein CASSRRDRGDSPLHF. Variable domain in full (rest from reference TRBV11-2 and TRBJ1-6): EAGVAQSPRYKIIEKRQSVAFWCNPISGHATLYWYQQILGQGPKLLIQFQNNGVVDDSQLPKDRFSAERLKGVDSTLKIQPAKLEDSAVYLCASSRRDRGDSPLHFGNGTRLTVT.

In this sample, this clone turned up a few times. The J gene is TRBJ1-2, the V gene TRBV18, with D maybe TRBD1 (5 bases). The germline V and J ends were trimmed by 0 bases and 4 bases, with 12 bases remaining between them. CDR3 length: 15 amino acids. Germline V gives CDR1 KGHSH, CDR2 LQKENI. CDR3 bases: TGTGCCAGCTCACCACCGCAGGGCAGCGGCTATGGCTACACCTTC. Protein sequence: CASSPPQGSGYGYTF.

The J gene is TRBJ1-1, the V gene TRBV7-9; D is unclear. The CDR3 runs 14 residues. Trimming stripped 1 base from V and 0 bases from J, with 6 bases between. CDR1 and CDR2 from the germline V gene are SEHNR and FQNEAQ (reference sequence). For the CDR3, the DNA is TGTGCCAGCAGCTTAGGGCAAATGAACACTGAAGCTTTCTTT. It codes for CASSLGQMNTEAFF.

This rearrangement joins TRBV4-1 to TRBJ2-6, with D maybe TRBD1 (5 bases). Germline V gene sequence: CDR1 MGHRA, CDR2 YSYEKL. This CDR3 has 15 amino acids. V gave up 6 bases and J gave up 2 bases, with 11 bases separating them. The chain's CDR3 is CASRQELPGANVLTF. CDR3 coding DNA: TGCGCCAGCAGACAGGAGCTCCCTGGGGCCAACGTCCTGACTTTC.

The sample holds a few counts of this clone. The V call is TRBV6-1, the J call TRBJ1-6, with 8 nucleotides matching TRBD1. Trimming at V came to 5 bases and at J to 9 bases, leaving 6 bases not matched to a gene. Germline CDR1 and CDR2: MNHNS and SASEGT. The CDR3 is made up of 14 amino acids. The CDR3 sequence: CASSWGQEGSPLHF. DNA for the CDR3: TGTGCCAGCAGTTGGGGACAGGAGGGTTCACCCCTCCACTTT.

This clone has a single count. The rearrangement uses TRBV19 and TRBJ1-5; perhaps TRBD1 as D (6 bases). Germline values: CDR1 LNHDA, CDR2 SQIVND (reference sequence). The CDR3 runs 17 residues. With 6 bases removed from V and 11 bases from J, the gap between germline ends came to 29 bases. CDR3 loop: CASSPTLGGGPLGAQHF. For the CDR3, the DNA is TGTGCCAGTAGCCCGACTCTGGGTGGGGGCCCCCTAGGAGCCCAGCATTTT.

The chain recombines TRBV6-5 with TRBJ2-7; 9 nucleotides line up with TRBD1. CDR3 length: 13 amino acids. J gave up 4 bases and V 6 bases, and 4 bases lay outside the gene matches. Germline V gene data show CDR1 as MNHEY and CDR2 as SVGAGI. Here the CDR3 DNA reads TGTGCCAGCAGCGACAGGGGGGGTTACGAGCAGTACTTC. It yields the protein CASSDRGGYEQYF.

This clone was observed a few times. The V call is TRBV4-1, the J call TRBJ2-7; D gene unclear. Trimming cost V 4 bases and J 4 bases, with 14 bases left between them. The CDR3 runs 14 residues. Germline assignment: CDR1 MGHRA and CDR2 YSYEKL. DNA of the CDR3: TGCGCCAGCAGCCGACAACCCTTGGAGTACGAGCAGTACTTC. Translated: CASSRQPLEYEQYF.

The genes are TRBV30 and TRBJ2-2; 7 bases map to TRBD1. V was pared by 5 bases and J by 3 bases, with 9 bases of the junction left unmatched. The CDR3 has 15 amino acids. Germline CDR1 reads GTSNPN; CDR2 reads SVGIG (reference sequence). CDR3 bases: TGTGCCTGGCAGTCAGGGGGTGAGGACACCGGGGAGCTGTTTTTT. Protein sequence: CAWQSGGEDTGELFF.

The rearrangement uses TRBV7-8 and TRBJ2-2; D is unclear. Deletions cut 5 bases from V and 5 bases from J, with 15 bases between. The CDR3 is 15 amino acids. Germline lookup yields CDR1 SGHVS and CDR2 FQNEAQ. CDR3 coding DNA: TGTGCCAGCAGCCCGCTGACATCGGCTACCGGGGAGCTGTTTTTT. Amino acids: CASSPLTSATGELFF.

The gene calls are TRBV15 and TRBJ2-1; D gene ambiguous. This CDR3 spans 13 amino acids. The V gene lost 3 bases and the J gene lost 7 bases, with 10 bases spanning the gap. Germline V CDR1 and CDR2: LNHNV, YYDKDF (reference sequence). The CDR3 DNA sequence: TGTGCCACCAGCAGGCCGTCTTATAATGAGCAGTTCTTC. Translating gives CATSRPSYNEQFF.

The chain is built from TRBV6-5 and TRBJ1-1; weak D call: TRBD1 (6 bases). Germline CDR1 is MNHEY and CDR2 is SVGAGI. There are 16 residues in the CDR3. Trimming left V 0 bases short and J 1 base short, with 12 bases between. CDR3 sequence: CASSYSSRGGNTEAFF. CDR3 DNA: TGTGCCAGCAGTTACTCTTCCAGGGGAGGGAACACTGAAGCTTTCTTT.

This clone was counted only a few times. The rearrangement links TRBV18 to TRBJ2-7, with 9 bases fitting TRBD1. The CDR3 length is 15 residues. Germline V lookup: CDR1 KGHSH, CDR2 LQKENI. The trim removed 2 bases at V and 3 bases at J, leaving 5 bases unmatched. The CDR3 is CASSPSTGGNYEQYF. The DNA for the CDR3 is TGTGCCAGCTCACCATCGACAGGGGGGAACTACGAGCAGTACTTC.

The chain links TRBV28 to TRBJ2-7; no reliable D call. The length of the CDR3 is 15 residues. Per germline, CDR1 MDHEN and CDR2 SYDVKM. Trimming removed 6 bases at V and 0 bases at J, with 15 bases between. The CDR3 spells CASSLVERSSYEQYF. DNA of the CDR3: TGTGCCAGCAGCCTTGTGGAGAGAAGCTCCTACGAGCAGTACTTC.

The chain has TRBV25-1 and TRBJ2-2; 9 bases fit TRBD1. V shed 3 bases, J shed 1 base, and the junction held 3 bases outside the gene matches. The CDR3 loop spans 16 amino acids. Germline V gives CDR1 MGHDK, CDR2 SYGVNS. The CDR3 DNA is TGTGCCAGCAGTGACCCGGGACAGGGGAACACCGGGGAGCTGTTTTTT. Translating gives CASSDPGQGNTGELFF.

The rearrangement links TRBV7-2 to TRBJ1-4, with D maybe TRBD1 (5 bases). V was pared by 6 bases and J by 8 bases, with 16 bases between. Germline CDR1 is SGHTA and CDR2 is FQGNSA. This CDR3 spans 14 amino acids. In DNA form, the CDR3 reads TGTGCCAGCAGTCCTTCACTAGGGGAGGAAAAACTGTTTTTT. Translating it yields CASSPSLGEEKLFF.

This clone was seen only once. This chain uses TRBV7-9 with TRBJ1-2; D ambiguous. The germline V and J ends were trimmed by 8 bases and 6 bases, with 31 bases remaining between them. Germline V lookup: CDR1 SEHNR, CDR2 FQNEAQ (reference sequence). This CDR3 contains 18 residues. The CDR3 DNA follows: TGTGCCAGCCCCCCTACGACCCTCCCAGTATCAACTATGGATGGCTACACCTTC. It translates to CASPPTTLPVSTMDGYTF.

This sequence joins TRBV28 and TRBJ2-2; maybe TRBD1 (5 bases). Deletions cut 5 bases from V and 1 base from J, with 8 bases between. Per germline, CDR1 MDHEN and CDR2 SYDVKM. The CDR3 sequence is 14 residues long. CDR3 DNA: TGTGCCAGCAGTCCAGGGATGAACACCGGGGAGCTGTTTTTT. Amino acid sequence: CASSPGMNTGELFF. Supplemented by reference TRBV28 and TRBJ2-2, the full variable domain reads DVKVTQSSRYLVKRTGEKVFLECVQDMDHENMFWYRQDPGLGLRLIYFSYDVKMKEKGDIPEGYSVSREKKERFSLILESASTNQTSMYLCASSPGMNTGELFFGEGSRLTVL.

This chain uses TRBV7-2 with TRBJ2-7, with TRBD1 identical over 7 bases. Germline loops: CDR1 SGHTA, CDR2 FQGNSA. Trimming took 3 bases from V and 0 from J; bases not matched to a gene: 2. The CDR3 totals 14 residues. The CDR3, as DNA: TGTGCCAGCAGCTTGGCAGGGGGCTCCTACGAGCAGTACTTC. Translated, it gives CASSLAGGSYEQYF.

Many counts were recorded for this clone. The chain couples TRBV30 to TRBJ1-2; 8 positions agree with TRBD1. This CDR3 contains 13 residues. Trimming at V came to 6 bases and at J to 4 bases, leaving 7 bases not matched to a gene. Germline CDR1 reads GTSNPN; CDR2 reads SVGIG (reference sequence). In nucleotides, the CDR3 is TGTGCCTGTGGCCGGGACAGGCCCTATGGCTACACCTTC. Encoded protein: CACGRDRPYGYTF.

The gene calls are TRBV28 and TRBJ2-3; D not resolved. CDR1 and CDR2 (germline): MDHEN, SYDVKM. Trimming took 6 bases from V and 6 from J, leaving 16 bases between them. This CDR3 has 14 residues. The CDR3 bases are TGTGCCAGCAGCCAGCCGGGTTCTAGGGATACGCAGTATTTT. Translated: CASSQPGSRDTQYF.

This clone was seen a few times. This chain uses TRBV6-6 with TRBJ1-1; perhaps TRBD1 as D (5 bases). CDR3 length: 14 amino acids. V lost 2 bases to trimming and J lost 4 bases, with 11 bases between them. Germline values: CDR1 MNHNY, CDR2 SVGAGI (reference sequence). The CDR3 DNA sequence: TGTGCCAGCAGTTACGGTCGACAGCTCACTGAAGCTTTCTTT. This gives the protein CASSYGRQLTEAFF.

CDR3: CAISESGGGEQFF. CDR3 coding DNA: TGTGCCATCAGTGAGTCAGGGGGCGGGGAGCAGTTCTTC. The V gene is TRBV10-3, the J gene TRBJ2-1, with TRBD1 matching over 7 bases. CDR3 size: 13 residues. Trimming at V came to 0 bases and at J to 10 bases, leaving 3 bases not matched to a gene. CDR1 and CDR2 (germline): ENHRY, SYGVKD.

The CDR3 sequence: CASSHETRNEQFF. In DNA, the CDR3 is TGTGCCAGCAGCCACGAGACGAGGAATGAGCAGTTCTTC. The rearrangement uses TRBV7-2 and TRBJ2-1; D gene unclear. V lost 5 bases to trimming and J lost 7 bases, with 12 bases between them. The CDR3 is 13 amino acids. Germline CDR1 reads SGHTA; CDR2 reads FQGNSA.

The chain carries TRBV2 and TRBJ1-1; D is unresolved. V was shortened by 7 bases and J by 1 base, with 10 bases between the two germline ends. The CDR3 sequence is 13 residues long. Per germline, CDR1 SNHLY and CDR2 FYNNEI. The CDR3 region is CASTIWGNTEAFF. As DNA, the CDR3 is TGTGCCAGCACTATCTGGGGGAACACTGAAGCTTTCTTT.

The V call is TRBV29-1, the J call TRBJ2-6; perhaps TRBD1 as D (6 bases). The CDR3 is 14 amino acids. Trimming pared 7 bases from V and 4 bases from J, leaving 14 bases between. Germline assignment: CDR1 SQVTM and CDR2 ANQGSEA. CDR3 amino acids: CSASQGTGANVLTF. CDR3 coding DNA: TGCAGCGCCTCCCAGGGGACAGGGGCCAACGTCCTGACTTTC.